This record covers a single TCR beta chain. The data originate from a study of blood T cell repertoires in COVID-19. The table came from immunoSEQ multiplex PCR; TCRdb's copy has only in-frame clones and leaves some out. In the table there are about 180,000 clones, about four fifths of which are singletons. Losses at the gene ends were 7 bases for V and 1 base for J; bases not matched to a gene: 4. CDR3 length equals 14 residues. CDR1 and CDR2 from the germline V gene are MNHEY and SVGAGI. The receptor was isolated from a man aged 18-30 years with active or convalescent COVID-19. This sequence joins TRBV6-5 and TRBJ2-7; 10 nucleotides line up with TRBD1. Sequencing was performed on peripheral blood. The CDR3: CASNDRGLSYEQYF. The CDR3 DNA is TGTGCCAGCAACGACAGGGGGCTGTCCTACGAGCAGTACTTC.